This T cell receptor (beta chain) came from a study of blood T cell repertoires in COVID-19. Study at large: Sites across the United States, Italy and Spain contributed samples from acute and convalescent COVID-19. T cells, B-cell-depleted T cells, or PBMCs provided the cDNA or gDNA that served as material.

Under the authors' procedure: How many nucleated cells were present was estimated from reference gene primer amplification. Assay: immunoSEQ multiplex PCR; the TCRdb copy retains only in-frame clones and omits some. From that table come the V and J calls and clone size; the DNA was used to work out D and trimming. The sample records 180,000 or so clones, over 75% being singletons. CDR1 and CDR2 from the germline V gene are GTSNPN and SVGIG (reference sequence). J lost 5 bases, V lost 0 bases, and 8 bases had no gene match. The CDR3 covers 15 residues. Specimen: peripheral blood. The V call is TRBV30, the J call TRBJ2-5, with TRBD1 matching over 8 bases. This receptor was identified in a woman over 75 with acute or convalescent COVID-19. The CDR3 nucleotides are TGTGCCTGGAGTGTTGGTTCAGGGGGCTCGGAGACCCAGTACTTC. Its protein is CAWSVGSGGSETQYF.